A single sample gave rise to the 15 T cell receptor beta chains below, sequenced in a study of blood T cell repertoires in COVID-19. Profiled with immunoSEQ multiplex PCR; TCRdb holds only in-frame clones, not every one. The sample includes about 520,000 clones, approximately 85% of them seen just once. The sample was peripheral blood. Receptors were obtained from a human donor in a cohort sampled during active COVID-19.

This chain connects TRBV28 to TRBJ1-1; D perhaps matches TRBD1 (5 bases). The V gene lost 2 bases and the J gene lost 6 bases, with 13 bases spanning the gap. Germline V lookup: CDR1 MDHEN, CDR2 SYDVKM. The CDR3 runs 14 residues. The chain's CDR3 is CASSLEVRVAEAFF. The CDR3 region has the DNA TGTGCCAGCAGTTTAGAGGTCAGGGTCGCTGAAGCTTTCTTT. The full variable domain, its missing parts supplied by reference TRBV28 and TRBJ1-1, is DVKVTQSSRYLVKRTGEKVFLECVQDMDHENMFWYRQDPGLGLRLIYFSYDVKMKEKGDIPEGYSVSREKKERFSLILESASTNQTSMYLCASSLEVRVAEAFFGQGTRLTVV.

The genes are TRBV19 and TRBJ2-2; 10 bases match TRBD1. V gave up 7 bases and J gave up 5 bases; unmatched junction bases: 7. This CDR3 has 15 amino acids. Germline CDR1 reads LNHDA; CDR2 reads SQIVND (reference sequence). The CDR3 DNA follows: TGTGCCAGTAAAAGGACAGGGGGTCAAACCGGGGAGCTGTTTTTT. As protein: CASKRTGGQTGELFF.

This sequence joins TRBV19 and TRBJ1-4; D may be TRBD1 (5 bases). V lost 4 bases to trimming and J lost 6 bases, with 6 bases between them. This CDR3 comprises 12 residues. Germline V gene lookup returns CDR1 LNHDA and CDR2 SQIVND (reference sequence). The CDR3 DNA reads TGTGCCAGTAGTAGGGGGGATGAAAAACTGTTTTTT. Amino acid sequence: CASSRGDEKLFF.

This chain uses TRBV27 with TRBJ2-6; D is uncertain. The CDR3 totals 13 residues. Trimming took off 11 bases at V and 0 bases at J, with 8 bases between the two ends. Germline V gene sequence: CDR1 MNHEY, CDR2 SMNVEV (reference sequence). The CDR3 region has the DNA TGTGCCGCGAGAGGCTCTGGGGCCAACGTCCTGACTTTC. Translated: CAARGSGANVLTF. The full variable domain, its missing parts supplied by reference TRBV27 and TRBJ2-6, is EAQVTQNPRYLITVTGKKLTVTCSQNMNHEYMSWYRQDPGLGLRQIYYSMNVEVTDKGDVPEGYKVSRKEKRNFPLILESPSPNQTSLYFCAARGSGANVLTFGAGSRLTVL.

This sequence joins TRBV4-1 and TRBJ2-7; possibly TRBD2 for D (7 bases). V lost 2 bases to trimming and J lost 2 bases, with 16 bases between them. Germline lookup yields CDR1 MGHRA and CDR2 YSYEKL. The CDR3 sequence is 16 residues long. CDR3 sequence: CASSQTSAGTPYEQYF. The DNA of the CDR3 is TGCGCCAGCAGCCAAACCTCAGCGGGGACACCCTACGAGCAGTACTTC.

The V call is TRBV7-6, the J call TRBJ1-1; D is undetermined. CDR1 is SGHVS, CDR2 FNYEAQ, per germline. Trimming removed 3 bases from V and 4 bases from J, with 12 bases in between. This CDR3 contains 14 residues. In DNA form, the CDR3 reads TGTGCCAGCAGCTTCCATCCGGCGGGCACTGAAGCTTTCTTT. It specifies CASSFHPAGTEAFF.

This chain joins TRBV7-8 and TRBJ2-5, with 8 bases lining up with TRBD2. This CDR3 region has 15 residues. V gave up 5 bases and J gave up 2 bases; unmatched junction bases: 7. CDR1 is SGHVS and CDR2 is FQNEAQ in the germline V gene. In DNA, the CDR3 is TGTGCCAGCAGCACCCAGCGGGGGCCGCAAGAGACCCAGTACTTC. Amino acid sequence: CASSTQRGPQETQYF.

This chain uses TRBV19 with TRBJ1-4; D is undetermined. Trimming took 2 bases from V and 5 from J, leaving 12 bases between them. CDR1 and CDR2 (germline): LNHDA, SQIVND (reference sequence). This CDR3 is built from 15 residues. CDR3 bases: TGTGCCAGTAGTATATTCGGAGGTGGAAATGAAAAACTGTTTTTT. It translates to CASSIFGGGNEKLFF.

The CDR3 coding sequence is TGTGCCAGCAACTATAAGGCCGGGGAGCTGTTTTTT. It encodes CASNYKAGELFF. V usage is TRBV7-2 and J usage is TRBJ2-2; D gene ambiguous. The CDR3 contains 12 residues. CDR1 is SGHTA, CDR2 FQGNSA, per germline. V lost 7 bases and J lost 6, with 9 bases in between. Supplemented by reference TRBV7-2 and TRBJ2-2, the full variable domain reads GAGVSQSPSNKVTEKGKDVELRCDPISGHTALYWYRQSLGQGLEFLIYFQGNSAPDKSGLPSDRFSAERTGGSVSTLTIQRTQQEDSAVYLCASNYKAGELFFGEGSRLTVL.

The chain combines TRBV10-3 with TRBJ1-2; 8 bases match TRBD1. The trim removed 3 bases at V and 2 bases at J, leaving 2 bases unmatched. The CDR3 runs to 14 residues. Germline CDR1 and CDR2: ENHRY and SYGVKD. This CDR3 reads CAISEYRGNYGYTF. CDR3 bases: TGTGCCATCAGTGAATACAGGGGGAACTATGGCTACACCTTC.

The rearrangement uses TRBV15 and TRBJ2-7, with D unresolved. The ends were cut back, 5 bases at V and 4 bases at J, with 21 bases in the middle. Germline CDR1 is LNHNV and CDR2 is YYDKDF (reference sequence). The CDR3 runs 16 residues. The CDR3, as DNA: TGTGCCACCAGCCCCCGATTGGGCGCTATGGTATACGAGCAGTACTTC. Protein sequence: CATSPRLGAMVYEQYF. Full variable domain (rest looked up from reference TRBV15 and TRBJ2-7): DAMVIQNPRYQVTQFGKPVTLSCSQTLNHNVMYWYQQKSSQAPKLLFHYYDKDFNNEADTPDNFQSRRPNTSFCFLDIRSPGLGDTAMYLCATSPRLGAMVYEQYFGPGTRLTVT.

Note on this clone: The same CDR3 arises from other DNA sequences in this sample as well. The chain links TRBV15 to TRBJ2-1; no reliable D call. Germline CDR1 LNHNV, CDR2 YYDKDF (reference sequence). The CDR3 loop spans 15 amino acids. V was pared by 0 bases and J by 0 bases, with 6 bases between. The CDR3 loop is CATSRDRGSYNEQFF. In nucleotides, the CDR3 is TGTGCCACCAGCAGAGATCGCGGCTCCTACAATGAGCAGTTCTTC.

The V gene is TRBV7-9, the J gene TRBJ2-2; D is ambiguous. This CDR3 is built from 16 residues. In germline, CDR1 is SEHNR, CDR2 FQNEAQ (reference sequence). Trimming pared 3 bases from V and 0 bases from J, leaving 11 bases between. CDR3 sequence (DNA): TGTGCCAGCAGCTTTCAAGACACCGCGAACACCGGGGAGCTGTTTTTT. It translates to CASSFQDTANTGELFF. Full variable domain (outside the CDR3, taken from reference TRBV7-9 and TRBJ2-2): DTGVSQNPRHKITKRGQNVTFRCDPISEHNRLYWYRQTLGQGPEFLTYFQNEAQLEKSRLLSDRFSAERPKGSFSTLEIQRTEQGDSAMYLCASSFQDTANTGELFFGEGSRLTVL.

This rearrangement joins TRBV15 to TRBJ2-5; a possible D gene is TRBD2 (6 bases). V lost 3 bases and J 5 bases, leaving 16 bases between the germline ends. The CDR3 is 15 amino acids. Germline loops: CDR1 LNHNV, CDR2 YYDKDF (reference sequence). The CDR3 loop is CATSRTGGVGETQYF. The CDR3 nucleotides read TGTGCCACCAGCAGGACCGGCGGGGTGGGGGAGACCCAGTACTTC.

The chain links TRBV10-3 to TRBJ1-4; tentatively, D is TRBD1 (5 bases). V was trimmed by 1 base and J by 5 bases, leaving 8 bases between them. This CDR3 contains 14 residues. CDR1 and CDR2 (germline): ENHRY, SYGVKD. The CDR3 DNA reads TGTGCCATCAGTGAGTTTGGGGGGAATGAAAAACTGTTTTTT. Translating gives CAISEFGGNEKLFF.